This TCR beta chain comes out of a study of blood T cell repertoires in COVID-19. The wider study: The United States, Italy and Spain supplied acute and convalescent COVID-19 samples.

The CDR3 is 17 residues long. Germline assignment: CDR1 MNHNS and CDR2 SASEGT. J gave up 4 bases and V 2 bases, and 13 bases lay outside the gene matches. Methods used by the authors: Reference gene primers were amplified, and this amplification served to estimate nucleated cell counts. This table comes from immunoSEQ multiplex PCR, and its TCRdb copy is limited to in-frame clones, with some not included. V, J and clone size derive from that table, while D and trimming were established from the DNA sequence. Of some 250,000 clones listed, over 75% were seen once; the top ten hold 7.9%. The clonotype originates from a woman of 80 years or more with acute or convalescent COVID-19. The specimen sequenced was peripheral blood. The chain joins TRBV6-1 to TRBJ2-7; TRBD2 matches at 8 bases. The CDR3, as DNA: TGTGCCAGCAGTGAAAGCCCCGACAGCGGGGGCGGGTACGAGCAGTACTTC. The encoded protein is CASSESPDSGGGYEQYF.